These T cell receptor beta chains were read from a single sample in a study of cytomegalovirus exposure and HLA in healthy donors. This table comes from immunoSEQ multiplex PCR, and its TCRdb copy is limited to in-frame clones, with some not included. The sample records approximately 190,000 clones, around 78% being singletons. The specimen sequenced was PBMCs. These TCRs come from a woman aged 25 to 39 in good health and CMV-seropositive. The CDR3 runs from the conserved cysteine through the conserved F or W. The D gene is left open where the match is weak. Part of the rows lack a size; the others show once, few, many or a class for expanded clones.

V gene	D gene	J gene	clone size	CDR3 DNA	CDR3 protein
TRBV28	-	TRBJ2-7	-	TGTGCCAGCAGTTTATATCGCTCGTATCGGTCCGAGCAGTACTTC	CASSLYRSYRSEQYF
TRBV6-4	TRBD2	TRBJ2-3	-	TGTGCCAGCAGTGACGGGGGAGGGCCGTCAGATACGCAGTATTTT	CASSDGGGPSDTQYF
TRBV7-6	-	TRBJ1-2	-	TGTGCCAGCAGCTTACTAGGGGAAGGCTACACCTTC	CASSLLGEGYTF
TRBV5-6	-	TRBJ2-7	few	TGTGCCAGCAGCTTGGGTATCAGTCCCTACGAGCAGTACTTC	CASSLGISPYEQYF
TRBV7-2	TRBD2	TRBJ2-7	-	TGTGCCAGCGGCCGGGGGGGCGGGTACGAGCAGTACTTC	CASGRGGGYEQYF
TRBV19	TRBD1	TRBJ1-6	-	TGTGCCACGGGGGACAGATATAATTCACCCCTCCACTTT	CATGDRYNSPLHF
TRBV5-1	TRBD1	TRBJ2-7	-	TGCGCCAGCAGCTTGGCCCCCAGGGGGACGGACGAGCAGTACTTC	CASSLAPRGTDEQYF
TRBV15	-	TRBJ1-1	-	TGTGCCACCAGCAGAGGCGACAGCGCCGCAGTGAACACTGAAGCTTTCTTT	CATSRGDSAAVNTEAFF
TRBV28	TRBD1	TRBJ1-1	-	TGTGCCAGCAGTTCTCATTCGGACAGGGGCACTGAAGCTTTCTTT	CASSSHSDRGTEAFF
TRBV9	TRBD2	TRBJ2-2	-	TGTGCCAGCAGCGGTAGCGGGAGATACGGCGGGGAGCTGTTTTTT	CASSGSGRYGGELFF
TRBV4-3	TRBD2	TRBJ2-7	-	TGCGCCAGCAGCCAAGAGGCTAGCGGGAGCTCCTACGAGCAGTACTTC	CASSQEASGSSYEQYF
TRBV2	-	TRBJ2-5	-	TGTGCCATCCCAAAGGGGGGGCCGGGGGAGACCCGGTACTTC	CAIPKGGPGETRYF
TRBV18	-	TRBJ1-6	-	TGTGCCAGCTCTCCAAAGACAGGCTATAATTCACCCCTCCACTTT	CASSPKTGYNSPLHF
TRBV2	TRBD1	TRBJ1-5	-	TGTGCCAGCAGTTTGGACAGGGGTGACAATCAGCCCCAGCATTTT	CASSLDRGDNQPQHF
TRBV6-6	TRBD1	TRBJ2-4	-	TGTGCCAGCACCCATCAGGGGGCCATTCAGTACTTC	CASTHQGAIQYF
TRBV27	TRBD2	TRBJ2-1	-	TGTGCCAGCAGTCCGGGACTAGCGGCCTCGCTCCCGAAGTTCTTC	CASSPGLAASLPKFF
TRBV6-1	TRBD1	TRBJ1-3	-	TGTGCCATAGACAGGGGGCCCATTTCTGGAAACACCATATATTTT	CAIDRGPISGNTIYF
TRBV2	-	TRBJ1-5	-	TGTGCCAGCAGGGAACAGGGAAGTAGCAATCAGCCCCAGCATTTT	CASREQGSSNQPQHF
TRBV19	TRBD1	TRBJ1-1	-	TGTGCCAGTAGTAAGGGACAGGGGAACACTGAAGCTTTCTTT	CASSKGQGNTEAFF
TRBV6-4	-	TRBJ2-2	-	TGTGCCAGCAGAATTGACAGAAACACCGGGGAGCTGTTTTTT	CASRIDRNTGELFF
TRBV6-5	TRBD1	TRBJ1-1	-	TGTGCCAGCAGTTACGACGGACAGGGGGGAAACACTGAAGCTTTCTTT	CASSYDGQGGNTEAFF
TRBV7-9	-	TRBJ2-2	-	TGTGCCAGCAGCTCAGTCCCTAGGGGCACCGGGGAGCTGTTTTTT	CASSSVPRGTGELFF
TRBV15	TRBD2	TRBJ2-2	-	TGTGCCACCAGCAGAGATCTCCGGGAGGCGAACACCGGGGAGCTGTTTTTT	CATSRDLREANTGELFF
TRBV19	-	TRBJ2-7	-	TGTGCCAGTAATCAGGATCTCAACTCCTACGAGCAGTACTTC	CASNQDLNSYEQYF
TRBV19	-	TRBJ2-1	-	TGTGCCAGTAGTACGAAACGGGACTTCTCCATGCAGCAGTTCTTC	CASSTKRDFSMQQFF
TRBV7-9	TRBD1	TRBJ2-3	-	TGTGCCAGCAACGACAGGGTGGCTACGCAGTATTTT	CASNDRVATQYF
TRBV27	TRBD1	TRBJ1-1	-	TGTGCCAGCAATACCGGGACAGGAGGGGCTGAAGCTTTCTTT	CASNTGTGGAEAFF
TRBV28	-	TRBJ2-2	-	TGTGCCAGCAGTTTACCGGCAGCCCCACTACTACTGAACACCGGGGAGCTGTTTTTT	CASSLPAAPLLLNTGELFF
TRBV21-1	-	TRBJ1-1	-	TGTGCCAGCAGGCCCCGGGACAGGGGGCTGAGGAACACTGAAGCTTTCTTT	CASRPRDRGLRNTEAFF
TRBV9	TRBD2	TRBJ2-4	once	TGTGCCAGCAGCGTAGATGGACTAGCGGACAAAAACATTCAGTACTTC	CASSVDGLADKNIQYF
TRBV4-3	TRBD2	TRBJ2-7	-	TGCGCCAGCAGCCAAGATCTTACTAGCGGGAGTCTTACCGGCGAGCAGCACTTC	CASSQDLTSGSLTGEQHF
TRBV27	TRBD2	TRBJ2-7	few	TGTGCCAGCAGTTTATCGCCGGGACTAGCCTACGAGCAGTACTTC	CASSLSPGLAYEQYF
TRBV5-8	-	TRBJ1-5	-	TGTGCCAGCAGCTTGCTCTCCGGGCCCCAGCATTTT	CASSLLSGPQHF
TRBV16	-	TRBJ1-3	-	TGTGCCAGCAGCCCCGCTGCGGGTTTTGGAAACACCATATATTTT	CASSPAAGFGNTIYF
TRBV5-4	TRBD2	TRBJ2-5	-	TGTGCCAGCACCGTTCGGACTAGCGGGAGAGGAGAGACCCAGTACTTC	CASTVRTSGRGETQYF
TRBV19	-	TRBJ2-2	-	TGTGCCAGTACTGGACAACCAGGGGACGGGGAGCTGTTTTTT	CASTGQPGDGELFF
TRBV30	-	TRBJ2-3	-	TGTGCCTGGACTTTTGACAGCGCTAGCACAGATACGCAGTATTTT	CAWTFDSASTDTQYF
TRBV19	-	TRBJ1-1	many	TGTGCCAGCTTTATTGGGGGGAGCACTGAAGCTTTCTTT	CASFIGGSTEAFF
TRBV7-8	-	TRBJ2-7	-	TGTGCCAGCAGCCCACGGGACAGCGGGTTGGCCTACGAGCAGTACTTC	CASSPRDSGLAYEQYF
TRBV11-2	-	TRBJ2-1	few	TGTGCCAGCAGCGTAAGCGGAAGCTCCTACAATGAGCAGTTCTTC	CASSVSGSSYNEQFF